The TCR beta chain described here comes from a study of blood T cell repertoires in COVID-19. The overall study: The study drew acute and convalescent COVID-19 samples from the United States, Italy and Spain. T cells, B-cell-depleted T cells, or PBMCs supplied cDNA or gDNA.

Original data processing: The assay estimated nucleated cells by amplifying reference gene primers. The assay was immunoSEQ multiplex PCR, and TCRdb's table has in-frame clones only and misses some. V, J and clone size derive from that table, while D and trimming were established from the DNA sequence. Of under 150,000 clones detected, about 77% appear once; the ten largest clones hold 25%. The CDR3 runs 14 residues. The trim removed 4 bases at V and 10 bases at J, leaving 11 bases unmatched. CDR1 and CDR2 (germline): KGHSH, LQKENI. The sequenced sample consisted of peripheral blood. The chain links TRBV18 to TRBJ2-7, with 9 bases identical to TRBD1. This TCR derives from a human donor in a cohort sampled during active COVID-19. The CDR3 region is CASSLGGQGSSQYF. Written as DNA, the CDR3 is TGTGCCAGCTCACTAGGAGGACAGGGGAGTAGTCAGTACTTC.